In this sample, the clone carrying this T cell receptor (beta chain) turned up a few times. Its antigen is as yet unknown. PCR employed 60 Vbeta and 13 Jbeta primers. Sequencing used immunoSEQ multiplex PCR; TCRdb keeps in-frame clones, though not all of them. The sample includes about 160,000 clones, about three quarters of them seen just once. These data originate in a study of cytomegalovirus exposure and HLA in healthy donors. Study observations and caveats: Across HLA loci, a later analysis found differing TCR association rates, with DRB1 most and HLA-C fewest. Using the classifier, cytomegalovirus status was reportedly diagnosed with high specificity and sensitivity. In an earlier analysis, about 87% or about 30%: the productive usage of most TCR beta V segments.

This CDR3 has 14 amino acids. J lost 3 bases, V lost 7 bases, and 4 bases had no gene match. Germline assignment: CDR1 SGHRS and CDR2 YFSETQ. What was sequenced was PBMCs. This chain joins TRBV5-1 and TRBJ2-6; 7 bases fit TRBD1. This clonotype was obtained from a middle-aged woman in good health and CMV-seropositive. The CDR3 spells CASFTGDGANVLTF. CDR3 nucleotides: TGCGCCAGCTTCACAGGGGATGGGGCCAACGTCCTGACTTTC.